The entry below gives a single T cell receptor beta chain sequence along with its context. The antigen is unknown. The data belong to a study of shared clonotypes between healthy human individuals. In the naive CD8 group, cells lacked CD45RO and were positively selected for CCR7, so terminally differentiated effector memory CD45RA+ cells were left out. Here immunoSEQ multiplex PCR was the method, and the copy in TCRdb shows in-frame clones only, minus some. The data show some 2,000,000 clones, over 85% seen once. Study findings and constraints: Having only a few donors restricted how much genetic and exposure-history diversity was captured. Even with large depth, rarefaction showed that sorted-subset sequencing was incomplete. Naive subsets generally had larger estimated richness than memory subsets.

Sequenced: naive CD8+ T cells sorted from blood. This receptor was obtained from a man aged 18 to 29 in good health.

CDR3 amino acids: CASSLFTDTQYF. CDR3 in DNA: TGTGCCAGCAGCTTATTCACAGATACGCAGTATTTT. V gene TRBV11-1 combines with J gene TRBJ2-3; the D is unclear. This CDR3 contains 12 residues. Germline-derived CDR1 and CDR2 are SGHAT and FQDESV (reference sequence). The germline V and J ends were trimmed by 2 bases and 2 bases, with 2 bases remaining between them.